The clone carrying this T cell receptor beta chain was seen more than once but under ten times. Its antigen is unidentified. With molecular barcodes, quantitative 5'-RACE was used to make the TCR beta libraries. TCRdb ran MiXCR on the 5' RACE reads and lists one entry per CDR3 protein. This sample has about 510,000 distinct CDR3 sequences, with less than 6% found just once. The source of the sample is a study of CD8 T cells in ankylosing spondylitis. Study-wide findings and caveats: A motif of roughly 8 highly homologous TCR beta variants was seen as apparently characteristic of ankylosing spondylitis blood. Reportedly, significant enrichment of disease-linked clones occurred in matched ankylosing spondylitis synovial fluid. Peripheral blood samples showed relatively rare disease-linked clones, and these clones were CD8+.

The V and J ends lost 6 bases and 4 bases, in that order; junction bases with no gene match: 4. This CDR3 is 15 amino acids long. Germline values: CDR1 SEHNR, CDR2 FQNEAQ (reference sequence). Sequencing used blood, either unsorted or a sorted T cell fraction (not recorded which). The rearrangement joins TRBV7-9 to TRBJ2-1; the match to TRBD2 covers 12 bases. This receptor was identified in a male donor with ankylosing spondylitis. The CDR3 DNA reads as TGTGCCAGCAGTATACTAGCGGGAGGTTACAATGAGCAGTTCTTC. This encodes CASSILAGGYNEQFF.